This T cell receptor (beta chain) was documented in a study of blood T cell repertoires in COVID-19 (dated by TCRdb to 2020 to 2022). General notes on the study: The collaborator samples originated in the United States, Italy and Spain and spanned the acute and convalescent phases of COVID-19. The material from the prospective study consisted of cDNA or gDNA derived from T cells, B-cell-depleted T cells, or PBMCs. The dataset comprised deeply sampled blood TCRbeta repertoires from subjects exposed to, actively infected with, or recovered from COVID-19. The repertoires were released in a freely available public database meant as a resource for research on the immune response to SARS-CoV-2. Samples came from the ongoing ImmuneRACE study (first 160 participants) plus 1,254 subjects from 6 global collaborators. Sample metadata almost always included a de-identified subject ID, COVID-19 status, age in years and sex. Where available, HLA class I and class II types were obtained from metadata supplied by the sample provider rather than from assay-based typing.

TCRbeta CDR3 regions were amplified from genomic DNA using the immunoSEQ Assay, a bias-controlled multiplex PCR. In the authors' own workflow: The number of nucleated cells in each sample was estimated from the amplification of reference gene primers within the assay. To quantify the absolute abundance of each unique TCRbeta CDR3 rearrangement, sequence reads were collapsed and filtered. For each sample, productive Simpson clonality was calculated as the square root of Simpson's diversity index across productive rearrangements. Held by TCRdb, this immuneACCESS table contains in-frame sequences only and omits some clones. Under half of the omission traces to an unresolved V gene where checked; the cause of the rest is unknown. Clone size and the V and J calls come from that table; the DNA yielded D and trimming. Present in this sample are over 45,000 clones, roughly four fifths of which were seen just once. The ten largest clones add up to roughly 8% of the sample.

Each collaborating institution followed its own protocols to collect whole blood in K2EDTA tubes. For TCRbeta analysis, collaborator samples were shipped as frozen whole blood, as isolated PBMCs, or as DNA extracted from either sample type. General conclusions and limits of the study: Clinical and demographic metadata were provided uncurated, with the amount varying by source and participant.

The germline ends are 16 bases apart after V is trimmed by 7 bases and J by 3 bases. As encoded in the germline V gene, CDR1 is MDHEN while CDR2 is SYDVKM. Measured from the cysteine to the phenylalanine, the CDR3 is 15 residues long. Only the CDR3 part of the read is kept: 45 bases, read in frame from the first base. Concerning this clone: Its antigen is still unknown. No base quality values were provided; no much bigger clone lies one nucleotide off.

The chain is encoded by TRBV28 joined to TRBJ2-1, with the D gene call left open. Sequencing was carried out using peripheral blood. The TCR was taken from a woman at least 80 years old with acute or convalescent COVID-19. The CDR3 protein is CASTSRSSLYNEQFF. Here is the DNA: TGTGCCAGCACCTCACGGAGCTCCCTCTACAATGAGCAGTTCTTC.